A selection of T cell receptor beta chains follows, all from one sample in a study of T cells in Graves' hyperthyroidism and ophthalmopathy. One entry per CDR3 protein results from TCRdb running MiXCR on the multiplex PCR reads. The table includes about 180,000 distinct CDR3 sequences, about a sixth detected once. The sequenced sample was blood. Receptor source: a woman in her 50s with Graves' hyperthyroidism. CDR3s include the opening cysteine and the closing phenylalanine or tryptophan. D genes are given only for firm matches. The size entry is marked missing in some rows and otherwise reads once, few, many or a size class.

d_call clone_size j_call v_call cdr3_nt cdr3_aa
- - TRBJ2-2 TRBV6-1 TGTGCCAGCAGTCACCACAGGTCCGGGGAGCTGTTTTTT CASSHHRSGELFF
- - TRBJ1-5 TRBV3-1 TGTGCCAGCAGCCAAGCGTTGGGGGCGGGGGAGCCCCAGCATTTT CASSQALGAGEPQHF
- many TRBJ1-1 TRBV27 TGTGCCAGCATAGTCGGGCAGCTTCCTTTCACTGAAGCTTTCTTT CASIVGQLPFTEAFF
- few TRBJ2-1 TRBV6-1 TGTGCCAGCAGTTTGGGGACTGGTTCCTACAATGAGCAGTTCTTC CASSLGTGSYNEQFF
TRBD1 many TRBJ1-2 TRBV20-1 TGCAGTGCTAGAGAAGCAGGGGGCATTGGCTACACCTTC CSAREAGGIGYTF
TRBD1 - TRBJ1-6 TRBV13 TGTGCCAGCAGCTGGGGGGGGACAGATAATTCACCCCTCCACTTT CASSWGGTDNSPLHF
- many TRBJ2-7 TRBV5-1 TGCGCCAGCAGGCCAGATTTCTCGTACGAGCAGTACTTC CASRPDFSYEQYF
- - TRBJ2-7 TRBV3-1 TGTGCCAGCAGCCAACCGGGAACGGGCGAGCAGTACTTC CASSQPGTGEQYF
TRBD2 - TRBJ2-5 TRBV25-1 TGTGCCAGCAGTGAATTTGGGCGGGGGGGAAAAGAGACCCAGTACTTC CASSEFGRGGKETQYF
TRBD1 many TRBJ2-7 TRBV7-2 TGTGCCAGCAGCTTGAGGGAAGGGGGCCTTTACGAGCAGTACTTC CASSLREGGLYEQYF
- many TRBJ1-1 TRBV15 TGTGCCACCAGCAGTAGGGTAACGGTGACTGAAGCTTTCTTT CATSSRVTVTEAFF
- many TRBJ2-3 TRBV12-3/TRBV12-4 TGTGCCAGCACCAGCGCCGCAGATACGCAGTATTTT CASTSAADTQYF
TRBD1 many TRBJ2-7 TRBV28 TGTGCCAGCAGTTTTCCCGGGACAGCGGCCTACGAGCAGTACTTC CASSFPGTAAYEQYF
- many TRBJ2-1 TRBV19 TGTGCCAGTAGGGCTTCCACCTACAATGAGCAGTTCTTC CASRASTYNEQFF
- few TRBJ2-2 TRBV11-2 TGTGCCAGCAGCTTAAGGGCGCAGGGGACGAACACCGGGGAGCTGTTTTTT CASSLRAQGTNTGELFF
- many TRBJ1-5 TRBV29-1 TGCAGCGTTGAAGTCGGGTTAGGCAATCAGCCCCAGCATTTT CSVEVGLGNQPQHF
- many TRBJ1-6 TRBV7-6 TGTGCCAGCAGCATGACAGAGGGTTATAATTCACCCCTCCACTTT CASSMTEGYNSPLHF
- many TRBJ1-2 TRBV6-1 TGTGCCAGCAGTGAAAAACAGGGTCCTAACTATGGCTACACCTTC CASSEKQGPNYGYTF
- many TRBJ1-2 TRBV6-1 TGTGCCAGCAGAAGGGACACTTTGAACTATGGCTACACCTTC CASRRDTLNYGYTF
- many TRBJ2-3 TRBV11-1 TGTGCCAGCAGCTTCGGAAGGAGTCATACGCAGTATTTT CASSFGRSHTQYF
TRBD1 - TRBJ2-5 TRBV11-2 TGTGCCAGCAGCCTAAACAGGGGTATAAGAGGAGAGACCCAGTACTTC CASSLNRGIRGETQYF
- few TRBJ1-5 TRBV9 TGTGCCAGCTCGGATGTGGGCGGGCAGCCCCAGCATTTT CASSDVGGQPQHF
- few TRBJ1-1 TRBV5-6 TGTGCCAGCAGCTCCGTGTGGGGGAGGAACACTGAAGCTTTCTTT CASSSVWGRNTEAFF